This TCR beta chain was observed in a study of glioma-infiltrating T cells. Germline values: CDR1 MDHEN, CDR2 SYDVKM. The CDR3 consists of 15 residues. Using RNA template, CDR3s of TCR alpha and beta were amplified with iRepertoire arm-PCR. One entry per CDR3 protein results from TCRdb running MiXCR on the multiplex PCR reads. This sample has roughly 200,000 distinct CDR3 sequences, with about 32% found just once. Concerning this clonotype itself: One junction end disagrees with the germline gene, perhaps due to a read error.

Sequencing used glioma tissue, nonneoplastic brain tissue, or PBMCs (not recorded which). This clonotype was sampled from a human donor with low-grade glioma or glioblastoma, undergoing nonglioma brain surgery, or in good health (not recorded which). V gene TRBV28 combines with J gene TRBJ2-3, with 9 bases matching TRBD2. This chain's CDR3 is CSSSLPLAGTDTQYF. The DNA of the CDR3 is TGTTCCAGCAGTTTACCACTAGCGGGCACAGATACTCAGTATTTT.